The T cell receptor (beta chain) described here comes from a study of T-cell reconstitution after alpha-beta-depleted transplantation in children. There are 16 residues in the CDR3. J was trimmed by 5 bases and V by 6 bases; bases with no gene match: 14. In germline, CDR1 is MNHNS, CDR2 SASEGT. A library of TCRbeta sequences, prepared with unique molecular identifiers, was generated. TCRdb used MiXCR to reprocess the PCR reads, holding one entry per CDR3 protein. Of approximately 83,000 distinct CDR3 sequences in the sample, 12% were seen once. The specimen comprised PBMCs from the stem cell graft donor, sampled from the stem cell graft. V gene TRBV6-1 combines with J gene TRBJ2-7; 9 bases are shared with TRBD2. The sequence was obtained from a human donor who donated a stem cell graft to a child with inherited bone marrow failure. The CDR3 sequence: CASSPGLAGDLDEQYF. For the CDR3, the DNA is TGTGCCAGCAGCCCGGGACTAGCAGGAGATTTGGACGAGCAGTACTTC.